Here is one TCR beta chain with its context. The antigen it recognizes is unknown. The record has no base qualities; no much larger clone is one base away. These data come from a study of cytomegalovirus exposure and HLA in healthy donors (dated by TCRdb to about 2017). A note on the overall study: In an earlier analysis of under 600 of the donors, 276 Gb of sequence data and some 120 million unique TCR beta sequences from 180 million or so T cells were reported. An early release that covered about 600 HLA-typed donors contained about 300 gigabases of sequencing data and 85 million to 100 million unique TCR sequences. Among the approximately 400 genotyped donors, roughly 80% belonged to the genetic ancestry cluster associated with self-reported Caucasian donors. The study aimed to test whether signatures of past pathogen exposure could be identified by cataloging public T cell receptors. Using immunosequencing, the study profiled T cell repertoires from 500 to 800 subjects and related those repertoires to cytomegalovirus serostatus. Besides the first cohort of 500 to 700 subjects, a separate validation cohort made up of 120 different subjects was used. To predict cytomegalovirus infection status, the study brought together high-throughput TCR immunosequencing, statistical association of individual TCRs with disease status, and machine learning. A later analysis re-analyzed previously published TCR beta repertoires from 550 to 700 donors and added high-resolution HLA genotyping to study TCR occurrence patterns. Rather than using new phenotypic data, the later analysis identified candidate immune exposures from TCR beta sequences and from how often those sequences occurred across donors. In an earlier analysis of over 550 of the donors, high-throughput TCR beta sequencing was used to judge whether each TCR beta V gene segment behaved as functional or pseudogenic. Donor age, sex, ethnicity and CMV serostatus were collected together with the repertoire data. Genome-wide SNP genotypes for about 55% of the roughly 670 donors were used in a later genetic analysis, which treated that subset as a discovery cohort. Every repertoire in the discovery cohort had been generated on one and the same sequencing platform. HLA typing included class I and class II loci at four-digit resolution. Typing coverage varied by locus: roughly 629-640 donors for A, B, C, DRB1 and DQB1; 522 for DQA1; about 590 for DPA1; some 470 for DPB1. Because of strong linkage in the cohort, a handful of DR-DQ haplotypes were treated as single units for association and clustering. On average, roughly 200,000 unique TCR beta nucleotide sequences were sequenced per donor among a few hundred genotyped donors of the cohort, with 15% to 20% of those sequences being non-productive.

Library prep was done by the immunoSEQ multiplex PCR assay. For the multiplex PCR, a mixture combining 60 forward primers for TCR Vbeta segments and 13 reverse primers for TCR Jbeta segments was used. Amplification of the CDR3 region of rearranged TCR beta genes was performed with a multiplex PCR assay on genomic DNA. On the Illumina HiSeq System, the amplified TCR beta libraries were sequenced as 87-base-pair reads. On the study's bioinformatics: Across the 600 to 700 repertoires, a later analysis counted 80 million or so unique TCR beta chains, roughly 11 million of which were shared by at least two donors. A nearest-neighbor algorithm error-corrected the raw reads and collapsed the reads into unique sequences, merging closely related sequences to remove PCR and sequencing errors. V, D and J gene segments were assigned by aligning CDR3 sequences to IMGT reference sequences. For a sequence to be retained, at least a six-nucleotide match to both a V gene segment and a J gene segment was required. A rearrangement counted as productive if the CDR3 had no stop codons and remained in frame with V and J, and every other rearrangement counted as non-productive. Following IMGT convention, CDR3 was defined as the stretch from the second conserved V-encoded cysteine up to the conserved J-encoded phenylalanine. The earlier analysis of 500 to 750 of the donors excluded any sequence lacking an unambiguous match to a single V gene segment. An earlier analysis of a few hundred of the donors called V segments functional above 56.7% productive rearrangements and segregating when the between-donor standard deviation exceeded 5%. To diagnose cytomegalovirus status from the catalog of TCR beta chain sequences, a statistical classification framework was built. A later analysis assigned V and J genes by comparing TCR nucleotide sequences with IMGT/GENE-DB human TR gene sequences. The TCRdist pipeline was used in a later analysis to assign CDR3 sequences and most-parsimonious VDJ recombination scenarios. In a later analysis, every TCR beta chain was defined by the combination of its CDR3 amino acid sequence and its V-gene family, and reads without a unique V-gene family were dropped. A later analysis removed 592 highly shared, low-generation-probability nucleotide sequences to deal with suspected cross-contamination and a sequencing artifact. A later analysis calculated a clonal expansion index for each public chain from normalized within-repertoire ranks of inferred template counts. In a later analysis, generation probabilities were computed using a VDJ recombination model fitted to out-of-frame rearrangements, and the results were checked against IGoR. In a later analysis, TCR-TCR, TCR-HLA and TCR-CMV co-occurrence was scored with hypergeometric tests, and a repertoire-size bias correction was applied to TCR pairs. To estimate false discovery rates, a later analysis permuted the HLA or CMV assignments 20 times. In a later analysis, co-occurring TCRs were grouped using DBSCAN, with TCRdist sequence similarity added in when clustering inside HLA-allele-positive subsets. For co-occurrence clustering, repertoires with fewer than 30,000 or more than 120,000 public chains were excluded, along with roughly 5 repertoires with anomalous nucleotide sharing. This is the immuneACCESS table as TCRdb keeps it, with only in-frame sequences that have V and J called. A part of the clones is gone; compared with another copy, unresolved V genes explain less than half, and the rest is unexplained. From that table come the V and J calls and clone size; the DNA was used to work out D and trimming. This sample holds about 160,000 clones; about 80% were observed only once. Roughly 3.7% of the sample is held by the ten biggest clonotypes.

The cohort was made up of roughly 670 healthy bone marrow donors. Cohort members were all nominally healthy when sampled, although unrecorded immune exposures were likely present. The donor was CMV seropositive and was included in the group of 289 seropositive cohort members. A peripheral blood sample was collected from each donor, and TCR beta sequencing was performed on peripheral blood mononuclear cells. Genomic DNA extraction from the blood cell samples was performed with the Qiagen DNeasy Blood Extraction Kit. CDR1 MDHEN and CDR2 SYDVKM are derived from the germline V gene. A distance of 4 bases separates the germline ends of V and J, which lose 5 bases and 2 bases respectively. The CDR3 measures 12 amino acids from cysteine to phenylalanine. The only DNA kept is the CDR3, 36 bases in frame from the first base. Beyond this particular receptor, the publication reports: In a later genetic analysis, fewer N-insertions in productive TCRs were reported among donors in an Asian-associated ancestry cluster than the 666-donor mean. Most TCR sequences were seen in very few donors, while some public TCRs were found in many individuals. A later analysis found that HLA-associated TCR beta chains were more clonally expanded and had lower generation probabilities than equally common non-associated chains. Immune exposure information for the cohort was limited to CMV serostatus. It was suggested by the authors that the approach could potentially be generalized to other disease states and immunological phenotypes. In an earlier analysis of some 500 of the donors, most TCR beta V segments appeared in productive rearrangements about 90% or about 30% of the time, broadly matching IMGT annotations. A few of the identified cytomegalovirus-associated TCR beta chains were confirmed in vitro to be specific for cytomegalovirus antigens. When HLA alleles, especially DR and DQ, strongly co-occurred, attributing TCR associations to individual alleles was difficult. The sequencing pipeline was judged likely to have produced a cluster of highly shared sequence variants as a technical artifact. V-gene and J-gene trimming of TCR beta chains was associated with a missense DCLRE1C variant in a later genetic analysis, and the association was replicated in an independent cohort. Some IMGT-functional V segments, including TRBV6-2 and TRBV6-3, could not be distinguished by the 87-base-pair reads and were therefore excluded. Several of the top co-occurrence clusters appeared to be linked to parvovirus B19, influenza, CMV and Epstein-Barr virus, according to a later analysis. Correlated functional status among segregating V segments might be attributable to linkage disequilibrium, but an unknown experimental factor could not be ruled out. Specific HLA alleles were associated with 16,951 TCR beta sequences at a false discovery rate of 0.05 in a later analysis. According to a later analysis, TCR association rates differed among HLA loci, with DRB1 alleles showing the most associated TCRs and HLA-C alleles showing the fewest. The classifier was reported to diagnose cytomegalovirus status with high specificity and sensitivity in both the original and validation cohorts. In a later analysis, most CMV-associated TCR beta chains were found to appear HLA-restricted, with HLA associations seemingly driven largely by CMV exposure. Presence/absence analyses assumed roughly uniform sequencing depth across donors, an assumption that may not hold. The study gave a list of 150 to 200 TCR beta chains associated with cytomegalovirus. The cohort was sequenced for TCR beta chains only, and without alpha or paired-chain data the features that could be detected were limited. Because HLA typing was unavailable for some donors at each locus, only the typed subset was used in association tests. A further reported finding was that TCR beta sequences accurately predicted the HLA-A and HLA-B alleles for most subjects in the first cohort. Because counts were too low, about 18 rarely observed V segments, including chromosome 9 orphons, were excluded from the earlier analysis of under 650 of the donors.

The sequence is built from TRBV28 and TRBJ1-5, with the D segment identity uncertain. The sample was PBMCs. The TCR originated in a man between 25 and 39 years old in good health and CMV-seropositive. The CDR3 has the sequence CASSTGNQPQHF. The DNA sequence follows: TGTGCCAGCAGTACAGGCAATCAGCCCCAGCATTTT.